The 8 T cell receptor beta chains presented below share a single source sample, sequenced in a study of blood T cell repertoires in COVID-19 (dated by TCRdb to 2019 to 2021). Libraries were made using the immunoSEQ multiplex PCR assay. The clones in this table, taken by TCRdb from immuneACCESS, are in-frame only. Not every clone is retained; where verified, under half of the shortfall comes from an unresolved V gene, and the cause of the rest is unknown. The sample contains over 450,000 clones, roughly 89% of them found a single time. About 1% of the sample belongs to the ten largest clones. The sequenced material came from peripheral blood. The receptors shown here come from a man aged 18 to 30 with COVID-19, enrolled during active disease.

This clone appeared once. This sequence joins TRBV19 and TRBJ1-1; 10 nucleotides agree with TRBD1. V lost 7 bases, J lost 5 bases, and 10 bases stayed unmatched. From germline, CDR1 is LNHDA and CDR2 SQIVND (reference sequence). The CDR3 runs 15 residues. The CDR3 DNA follows: TGTGCCAGTATCGGCCGGACAGGGGGTCGAACTGAAGCTTTCTTT. The encoded protein is CASIGRTGGRTEAFF.

V usage is TRBV12-3 or TRBV12-4 and J usage is TRBJ2-5; D remains unclear. The CDR3 covers 13 residues. Trimming pared 3 bases from V and 0 bases from J, leaving 5 bases between. This CDR3 is CASSFADQETQYF. The CDR3 DNA reads TGTGCCAGCAGTTTCGCAGACCAAGAGACCCAGTACTTC.

This chain joins TRBV7-9 and TRBJ1-2; maybe TRBD1 (6 bases). V was trimmed by 6 bases and J by 0 bases, leaving 17 bases between them. The CDR3 extends over 16 amino acids. CDR1 and CDR2 from the germline V gene are SEHNR and FQNEAQ (reference sequence). As DNA, the CDR3 is TGTGCCAGCAGACCACCGGGACATCCTGCTAACTATGGCTACACCTTC. This encodes CASRPPGHPANYGYTF.

V is TRBV12-3 or TRBV12-4 and J is TRBJ1-1, with a possible D match to TRBD1 (6 bases). This CDR3 is built from 13 residues. The germline V and J ends were trimmed by 6 bases and 1 base, with 9 bases remaining between them. The CDR3 DNA reads as TGTGCCAGCAGAGGGACACCGAACACTGAAGCTTTCTTT. Its protein is CASRGTPNTEAFF.

Only one count was recorded for this clone. The chain couples TRBV9 to TRBJ2-1; 12 nucleotides agree with TRBD2. Trimming took 3 bases from V and 7 from J; bases not matched to a gene: 8. The CDR3 is made up of 16 amino acids. Looked up from germline, CDR1 is SGDLS and CDR2 is YYNGEE. The CDR3, as DNA: TGTGCCAGCAGCGCCCCGGGACTAGCGGGCCTAAATGAGCAGTTCTTC. This translates into CASSAPGLAGLNEQFF.

The CDR3 loop reads CASSRAGVQATNEKLFF. In nucleotides, the CDR3 is TGTGCCAGCAGTCGGGCGGGGGTTCAGGCAACTAATGAAAAACTGTTTTTT. The chain couples TRBV6-6 to TRBJ1-4; weak D call: TRBD1 (5 bases). The V and J ends lost 5 bases and 0 bases respectively, with 16 bases between them. CDR1 MNHNY and CDR2 SVGAGI come from the germline V gene (reference sequence). There are 17 residues in the CDR3.

The chain employs TRBV7-8 and TRBJ2-2, with TRBD2 as a possible D gene (6 bases). Germline CDR1 reads SGHVS; CDR2 reads FQNEAQ. This CDR3 has 17 residues. V lost 5 bases, J lost 4 bases, and 20 bases lay in between. The CDR3 DNA reads TGTGCCAGCAGCCCACCCCGTGGGGGGAGGATCACCGGGGAGCTGTTTTTT. It encodes CASSPPRGGRITGELFF.

This chain links TRBV12-5 with TRBJ1-4; D possibly corresponds to TRBD1 (5 bases). Germline CDR1 is LGHNT and CDR2 is FRNRAP. The CDR3 spans 15 residues. With 10 bases removed from V and 1 base from J, the gap between germline ends came to 16 bases. This CDR3 is CATHGGIGTNEKLFF. CDR3 nucleotides: TGTGCTACCCACGGGGGTATAGGAACTAATGAAAAACTGTTTTTT.